This T cell receptor (beta chain) derives from a study of patients and donors after allogeneic stem cell transplantation. V shed 3 bases and J shed 8 bases, with 4 bases lying between them. Germline CDR1 LGHDT, CDR2 YNNKEL (reference sequence). This CDR3 is 11 amino acids long. MiXCR, run by TCRdb on the RT-PCR reads, gives a single entry per CDR3 protein. The repertoire has approximately 220,000 distinct CDR3 sequences, 35% to 45% of them found once; the top ten carry approximately 10%. The TCR originated in a human donor who was either an allogeneic HSCT recipient or a stem cell or donor lymphocyte infusion donor (not recorded which). It is not recorded whose cells these are; they may come from a transplant donor. V gene TRBV3-1 combines with J gene TRBJ2-2; D is ambiguous. Specimen: blood, either unsorted or a sorted T cell fraction (not recorded which). CDR3 sequence: CASSHLGELFF. The CDR3 coding sequence is TGTGCCAGCAGCCACCTGGGGGAGCTGTTTTTT.